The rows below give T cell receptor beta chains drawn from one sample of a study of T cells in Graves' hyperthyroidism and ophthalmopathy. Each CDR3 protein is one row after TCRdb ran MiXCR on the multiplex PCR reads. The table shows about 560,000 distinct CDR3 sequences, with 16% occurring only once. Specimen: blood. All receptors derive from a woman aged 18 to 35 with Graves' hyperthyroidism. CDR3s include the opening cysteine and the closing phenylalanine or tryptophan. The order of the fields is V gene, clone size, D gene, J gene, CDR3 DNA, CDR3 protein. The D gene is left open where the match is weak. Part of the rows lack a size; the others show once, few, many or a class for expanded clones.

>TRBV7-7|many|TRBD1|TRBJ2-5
TGTGCCAGCGCGCGGGACAGGGGAAGAGAGACCCAGTACTTC
CASARDRGRETQYF
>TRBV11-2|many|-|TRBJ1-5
TGTGCCAGCAGCTTAGTACCGAATCAGCCCCAGCATTTT
CASSLVPNQPQHF
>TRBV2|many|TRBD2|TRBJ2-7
TGTGCCAGCCAGGGGACTAGCGGAAACTACGAGCAGTACTTC
CASQGTSGNYEQYF
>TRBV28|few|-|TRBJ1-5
TGTGCCAGCAGTTTGGAGGTTGGCAGGAGCAAACATTTT
CASSLEVGRSKHF
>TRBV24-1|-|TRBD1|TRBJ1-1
TGTGCCACCAGTGATCCGTACGGAACGACAGGGGGCAGACGGACTGAAGCTTTCTTT
CATSDPYGTTGGRRTEAFF
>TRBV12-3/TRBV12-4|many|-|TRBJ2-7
TGTGCCAGCAGTTTAGACAGTACCTACGAGCAGTACTTC
CASSLDSTYEQYF
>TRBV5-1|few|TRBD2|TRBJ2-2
TGCGCCAGCGGGAGGGACGGCACCGGGGAGCTGTTTTTT
CASGRDGTGELFF
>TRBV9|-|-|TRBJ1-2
TGTGCCAGCAGCTCCGACGGGTCATATGGCTACACCTTC
CASSSDGSYGYTF
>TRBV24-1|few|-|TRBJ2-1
TGTGCCACCAGTGATTTGCCAGGAGGTCCTAATGAGCAGTTCTTC
CATSDLPGGPNEQFF
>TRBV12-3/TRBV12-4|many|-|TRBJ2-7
TGTGCCAGCAGTTTAGTTCGACGCCCCTCCTACGAGCAGTACTTC
CASSLVRRPSYEQYF
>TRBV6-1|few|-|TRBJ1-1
TGTGCCACCATAACGGGAGGGATGAACACTGAAGCTTTCTTT
CATITGGMNTEAFF
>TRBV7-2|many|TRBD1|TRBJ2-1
TGTGCCAGCAGCTACGAGGGGGCCGCTATCTACAATGAGCAGTTCTTC
CASSYEGAAIYNEQFF